The TCR beta chain under discussion was sequenced for a study of metastatic and nonmetastatic thyroid tumors. Study outcomes and limitations: Malignant tumors reportedly showed significantly higher TCR beta diversity than benign nodules in both blood and tumor.

TCRdb re-clonotyped the PCR reads via MiXCR. The sample records some 13,000 clones, about a third being singletons. Concerning this clone itself: The antigen is undetermined.

No treatment had been given to any patient before thyroid surgery. The sequence derives from a female donor with papillary thyroid cancer or a benign thyroid nodule (not recorded which). Some clones in this sample may be carry-over from other donors' samples. Sequencing was carried out using tumor tissue.

This CDR3 reads CASKQGRSGNTIYF. For the CDR3, the DNA is TGTGCCAGCAAACAGGGACGCTCTGGAAACACCATATATTTT. The rearrangement links TRBV6-1 to TRBJ1-3, with TRBD1 as a possible D gene (6 bases). CDR1 and CDR2 from the germline V gene are MNHNS and SASEGT. This CDR3 comprises 14 residues. V gave up 7 bases and J gave up 0 bases, with 10 bases separating them.